The 27 T cell receptor beta chains below come from one sample, sequenced in a study of OX40 agonist ivuxolimab in advanced cancers. Profiling relied on immunoSEQ multiplex PCR, and the TCRdb table lists in-frame clones only, not all of them. The sample holds 98,000 or so clones, about 80% seen once. The input for sequencing was CD4+ or CD8+ T cells sorted from blood, taken in a trial of the OX40 agonist ivuxolimab. The receptors here all came from an adult with an advanced solid tumor such as melanoma, head and neck, liver or kidney cancer.

The V gene is TRBV9, the J gene TRBJ2-2; TRBD1 matches 7 bases. The ends lost 6 bases at V and 5 bases at J; junction bases unmatched: 7. The CDR3 length is 14 residues. Germline CDR1 and CDR2: SGDLS and YYNGEE. CDR3 nucleotide sequence: TGTGCCAGCACCCGACAGGGAGCTACCGGGGAGCTGTTTTTT. Translating gives CASTRQGATGELFF.

The chain is built from TRBV4-2 and TRBJ1-4; 12 nucleotides align to TRBD1. From germline, CDR1 is LGHNA and CDR2 YNFKEQ. The CDR3 has 19 amino acids. The J segment lost 4 bases and the V segment lost 0 bases, leaving 9 bases of the junction unmatched. The DNA of the CDR3 is TGTGCCAGCAGCCAAGAAAGGGGACAGGGGGCCCTCCTTAATGAAAAACTGTTTTTT. This sequence encodes CASSQERGQGALLNEKLFF.

The chain couples TRBV7-2 to TRBJ2-1; no reliable D call. The CDR3 totals 13 residues. Deletions cut 1 base from V and 7 bases from J, with 8 bases between. From germline, CDR1 is SGHTA and CDR2 FQGNSA. The CDR3, as DNA: TGTGCCAGCAGCTTAGGGTTGTGGAATGAGCAGTTCTTC. Translated: CASSLGLWNEQFF. The full variable domain, with the rest looked up from reference TRBV7-2 and TRBJ2-1, is GAGVSQSPSNKVTEKGKDVELRCDPISGHTALYWYRQSLGQGLEFLIYFQGNSAPDKSGLPSDRFSAERTGGSVSTLTIQRTQQEDSAVYLCASSLGLWNEQFFGPGTRLTVL.

The chain joins TRBV4-3 to TRBJ1-3; no firm D call. Germline lookup yields CDR1 LGHNA and CDR2 YSLEER. V lost 2 bases to trimming and J lost 2 bases, with 13 bases between them. The CDR3 is made up of 16 amino acids. In DNA form, the CDR3 reads TGCGCCAGCAGCCAAAGTGTTCAAGGGACTGGAAACACCATATATTTT. As protein: CASSQSVQGTGNTIYF.

J is TRBJ2-2 and V is TRBV4-3, with D unclear. The CDR3 runs 15 residues. The V and J ends lost 1 base and 5 bases respectively, with 11 bases between them. The germline V gene encodes CDR1 LGHNA and CDR2 YSLEER. The CDR3 DNA reads TGCGCCAGCAGCCAAGTGGCCGGCAAAACCGGGGAGCTGTTTTTT. Amino acid sequence: CASSQVAGKTGELFF.

This chain joins TRBV29-1 and TRBJ2-4; possibly TRBD2 for D (7 bases). This CDR3 is 16 amino acids long. CDR1 is SQVTM and CDR2 is ANQGSEA in the germline V gene. Between the trimmed V and J ends, which lost 7 bases and 3 bases, there was a span of 22 bases. This chain's CDR3 is CSALPKGGQNKNIQYF. CDR3 DNA sequence: TGCAGCGCTCTCCCGAAGGGGGGGCAGAACAAAAACATTCAGTACTTC. Variable domain in full (rest from reference TRBV29-1 and TRBJ2-4): SAVISQKPSRDICQRGTSLTIQCQVDSQVTMMFWYRQQPGQSLTLIATANQGSEATYESGFVIDKFPISRPNLTFSTLTVSNMSPEDSSIYLCSALPKGGQNKNIQYFGAGTRLSVL.

The chain recombines TRBV5-1 with TRBJ2-3, with D possibly TRBD1 on 6 matching bases. Trimming removed 5 bases from V and 2 bases from J, with 15 bases in between. CDR3 length: 15 amino acids. Germline CDR1 is SGHRS and CDR2 is YFSETQ. DNA of the CDR3: TGCGCCAGCAGAGGGGGACACGGAGACACAGATACGCAGTATTTT. Protein sequence: CASRGGHGDTDTQYF.

In its sample, this clone was seen a few times. The rearrangement joins TRBV19 to TRBJ2-3, with 12 bases that match TRBD2. Germline loops: CDR1 LNHDA, CDR2 SQIVND (reference sequence). This CDR3 contains 18 residues. J was trimmed by 4 bases and V by 3 bases; bases with no gene match: 11. CDR3 sequence (DNA): TGTGCCAGTAGTATGGCGGCTAGCGGGAGGGCCAAGGCAGATACGCAGTATTTT. Translation gives CASSMAASGRAKADTQYF.

The chain is built from TRBV6-1 and TRBJ2-7; D unresolved. V was pared by 2 bases and J by 0 bases, with 14 bases between. This CDR3 contains 16 residues. CDR1 and CDR2 from the germline V gene are MNHNS and SASEGT. The CDR3 DNA reads as TGTGCCAGCAGTGAATTGGTGATCAGGAGCTCCTACGAGCAGTACTTC. Translated, it gives CASSELVIRSSYEQYF.

There are a few counts of this clone. The chain joins TRBV4-2 to TRBJ1-5, with TRBD1 matching over 7 bases. V gave up 4 bases and J gave up 3 bases; unmatched junction bases: 9. The CDR3 is made up of 16 amino acids. Germline loops: CDR1 LGHNA, CDR2 YNFKEQ. CDR3 in DNA: TGTGCCAGCAGCCTCTCAGACAGGGCTAACAATCAGCCCCAGCATTTT. This translates into CASSLSDRANNQPQHF.

The chain is built from TRBV11-2 and TRBJ1-1; no clear D gene. Germline values: CDR1 SGHAT, CDR2 FQNNGV. The CDR3 has 14 amino acids. V was shortened by 5 bases and J by 4 bases, with 14 bases between the two germline ends. The CDR3 coding sequence is TGTGCCAGCAGCAGGTCCGGGGTGGGCACTGAAGCTTTCTTT. Residues: CASSRSGVGTEAFF. Full variable domain (outside the CDR3, taken from reference TRBV11-2 and TRBJ1-1): EAGVAQSPRYKIIEKRQSVAFWCNPISGHATLYWYQQILGQGPKLLIQFQNNGVVDDSQLPKDRFSAERLKGVDSTLKIQPAKLEDSAVYLCASSRSGVGTEAFFGQGTRLTVV.

This clone appeared once. This chain links TRBV9 with TRBJ2-7; TRBD1 matches 7 bases. This CDR3 contains 15 residues. V gave up 0 bases and J gave up 3 bases; unmatched junction bases: 6. Per the germline V gene, CDR1 is SGDLS and CDR2 is YYNGEE. The CDR3 region is CASSVGTGVIYEQYF. The DNA of the CDR3 is TGTGCCAGCAGCGTAGGGACAGGTGTTATCTACGAGCAGTACTTC.

The chain joins TRBV28 to TRBJ1-2; a possible D gene is TRBD1 (6 bases). From germline, CDR1 is MDHEN and CDR2 SYDVKM. V lost 2 bases and J lost 2, with 12 bases in between. This CDR3 is built from 15 residues. The CDR3 is CASSLTRTDNYGYTF. The CDR3 DNA reads as TGTGCCAGCAGTTTAACGCGGACAGACAACTATGGCTACACCTTC.

V is TRBV14 and J is TRBJ2-1, with D hard to call. Germline lookup yields CDR1 SGHDN and CDR2 FVKESK. CDR3 length: 17 amino acids. Deletions cut 0 bases from V and 0 bases from J, with 12 bases between. In DNA form, the CDR3 reads TGTGCCAGCAGCCAAGATAAGGGCCTCAGCTCCTACAATGAGCAGTTCTTC. It yields the protein CASSQDKGLSSYNEQFF.

In the case of this clone: The sample contains more than one DNA sequence encoding this CDR3. The CDR3 spells CASSPAPGQGFYGYTF. Here the CDR3 DNA reads TGTGCCAGCAGTCCGGCCCCGGGACAGGGGTTCTATGGCTACACCTTC. This sequence joins TRBV6-6 and TRBJ1-2; TRBD1 agrees at 10 bases. The CDR3 has 16 residues. CDR1 and CDR2 from the germline V gene are MNHNY and SVGAGI (reference sequence). Germline trimming cut 5 bases from V and 4 bases from J; bases unmatched to any gene: 10.

This chain uses TRBV27 with TRBJ2-5; no clear D. CDR3 length: 13 residues. Germline V gene sequence: CDR1 MNHEY, CDR2 SMNVEV (reference sequence). Deletions cut 6 bases from V and 1 base from J, with 9 bases between. The CDR3 protein is CASRPFFQETQYF. In DNA form, the CDR3 reads TGTGCCAGCAGGCCCTTCTTCCAAGAGACCCAGTACTTC.

V and J are TRBV7-2 and TRBJ1-1; D not certain. CDR3 length equals 15 residues. CDR1 is SGHTA and CDR2 is FQGNSA in the germline V gene. Trimming shortened V by 0 bases and J by 4 bases, and 12 bases separated the two germline ends. The CDR3 DNA sequence: TGTGCCAGCAGCTTAGCGATGGGAGTAAGCACTGAAGCTTTCTTT. Protein sequence: CASSLAMGVSTEAFF.

The table lists this clone with a few counts. The chain joins TRBV5-1 to TRBJ1-5; a possible D gene is TRBD1 (6 bases). CDR3 length: 15 amino acids. Germline CDR1 SGHRS, CDR2 YFSETQ. The germline V and J ends were trimmed by 4 bases and 7 bases, with 18 bases remaining between them. The CDR3 DNA reads as TGCGCCAGCAGCCCGGGGGTAGGGGGGTGGCAGCCCCAGCATTTT. Amino acid sequence: CASSPGVGGWQPQHF.

This clone was seen a single time. The gene calls are TRBV9 and TRBJ1-2, with D unclear. The CDR3 loop spans 13 amino acids. Trimming cost V 7 bases and J 2 bases, with 12 bases left between them. CDR1 is SGDLS, CDR2 YYNGEE, per germline. CDR3 region: CASRRDTNYGYTF. CDR3 coding DNA: TGTGCCAGCCGTCGCGACACAAACTATGGCTACACCTTC.

Concerning this clone itself: One junction end disagrees with the germline gene, perhaps due to a read error. The rearrangement links TRBV27 to TRBJ2-1; the D is unclear. CDR3 length: 15 residues. Looked up from germline, CDR1 is MNHEY and CDR2 is SMNVEV (reference sequence). CDR3 DNA: TGTGCCAGCGGTCTAGAGCCTCTAACCTACAATGAGCGGTTCTTC. Translated: CASGLEPLTYNERFF.

The chain recombines TRBV2 with TRBJ2-5; D is perhaps TRBD2 (5 bases). The V end was cut by 4 bases, the J end by 0 bases, with 9 bases between. Germline loops: CDR1 SNHLY, CDR2 FYNNEI. The CDR3 is 14 amino acids. CDR3 protein: CASSADFYQETQYF. The CDR3 DNA reads TGTGCCAGCAGTGCGGACTTTTACCAAGAGACCCAGTACTTC.

This rearrangement joins TRBV5-4 to TRBJ1-3, with 7 bases aligning to TRBD1. The CDR3 is made up of 14 amino acids. V was clipped by 5 bases and J by 2 bases; unmatched bases: 4. Per germline, CDR1 SGHNT and CDR2 YYREEE (reference sequence). CDR3 in amino acids: CASRSTGAGNTIYF. CDR3 sequence (DNA): TGTGCCAGCAGGTCTACAGGGGCTGGAAACACCATATATTTT.

This chain links TRBV4-3 with TRBJ1-6; TRBD1 aligns across 7 bases. The CDR3 covers 16 residues. V lost 6 bases to trimming and J lost 8 bases; unmatched junction nucleotides: 13. Germline CDR1 LGHNA, CDR2 YSLEER. CDR3 bases: TGCGCCAGCAGGAAAGGGGGTAACAGGGGTGATTCACCCCTCCACTTT. It translates to CASRKGGNRGDSPLHF.

This chain links TRBV10-1 with TRBJ2-5; weak D call: TRBD1 (5 bases). CDR3 length: 16 residues. Germline assignment: CDR1 WNHNN and CDR2 SYGVQD (reference sequence). The V and J ends lost 8 bases and 5 bases respectively, with 24 bases between them. Here the CDR3 reads CASGDTFMGRGETQYF. The CDR3 coding sequence is TGCGCCAGCGGCGATACTTTCATGGGGCGTGGGGAGACCCAGTACTTC.

The chain carries TRBV4-1 and TRBJ2-3; D tentatively reads TRBD1 or TRBD2 (5 bases each). Between the trimmed V and J ends, which lost 4 bases and 2 bases, there was a span of 10 bases. This CDR3 region has 14 residues. Germline CDR1 MGHRA, CDR2 YSYEKL. The CDR3 loop reads CASSPGLVTDTQYF. CDR3 in DNA: TGCGCCAGCAGCCCGGGGCTAGTCACAGATACGCAGTATTTT.

The CDR3 is CASSEGQTLGGYTF. The CDR3 DNA is TGTGCCAGCAGTGAAGGACAGACCCTCGGTGGCTACACCTTC. This sequence joins TRBV2 and TRBJ1-2, with D possibly TRBD1 on 5 matching bases. This CDR3 region has 14 residues. V was pared by 1 base and J by 7 bases, with 13 bases between. Germline values: CDR1 SNHLY, CDR2 FYNNEI. Drawing the rest from reference TRBV2 and TRBJ1-2, the complete variable domain is EPEVTQTPSHQVTQMGQEVILRCVPISNHLYFYWYRQILGQKVEFLVSFYNNEISEKSEIFDDQFSVERPDGSNFTLKIRSTKLEDSAMYFCASSEGQTLGGYTFGSGTRLTVV.

This clone occurred once. V and J are TRBV11-2 and TRBJ2-3; D assignment may be TRBD1 or TRBD2 (6 bases each). The length of the CDR3 is 17 residues. Germline CDR1 reads SGHAT; CDR2 reads FQNNGV. With 2 bases removed from V and 2 bases from J, the gap between germline ends came to 17 bases. This chain's CDR3 is CASSLRGPGAATDTQYF. The CDR3 DNA follows: TGTGCCAGCAGCTTACGGGGGCCGGGAGCGGCCACAGATACGCAGTATTTT.